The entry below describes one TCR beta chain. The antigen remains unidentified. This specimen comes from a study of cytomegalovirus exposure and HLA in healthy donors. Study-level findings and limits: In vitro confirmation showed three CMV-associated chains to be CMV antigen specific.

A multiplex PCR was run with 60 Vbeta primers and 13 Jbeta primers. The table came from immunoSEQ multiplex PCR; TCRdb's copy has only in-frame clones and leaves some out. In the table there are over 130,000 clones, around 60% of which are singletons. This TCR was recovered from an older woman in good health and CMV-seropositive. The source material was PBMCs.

CDR3 DNA sequence: TGTGCCAGCAGCTTAGGGGGACTAGCTCCCTACGAGCAGTACTTC. Amino acid sequence: CASSLGGLAPYEQYF. The chain uses TRBV7-8 and TRBJ2-7; 9 bases match TRBD2. The CDR3 loop spans 15 amino acids. Looked up from germline, CDR1 is SGHVS and CDR2 is FQNEAQ. The junction had 3 bases not matched to a gene; V was cut back by 1 base and J by 2 bases.